This TCR beta chain originates from a study of shared clonotypes between healthy human individuals. V shed 8 bases, J shed 1 base, and the junction held 7 bases outside the gene matches. The CDR3 covers 15 residues. Per germline, CDR1 MNHNS and CDR2 SASEGT. Profiled with immunoSEQ multiplex PCR; TCRdb holds only in-frame clones, not every one. The sample includes 2 million to 2.5 million clones, 90% to 96% of them seen just once. The receptor was derived from a man younger than 35 in good health. J is TRBJ2-7 and V is TRBV6-1; 11 bases map to TRBD2. Sequences were obtained from naive CD4+ T cells sorted from blood. Subset here: CD45RA+ positively selected. The CDR3 sequence: CASRGGLAVSYEQYF. The CDR3 DNA is TGTGCCAGCCGGGGGGGACTAGCGGTTTCCTACGAGCAGTACTTC.